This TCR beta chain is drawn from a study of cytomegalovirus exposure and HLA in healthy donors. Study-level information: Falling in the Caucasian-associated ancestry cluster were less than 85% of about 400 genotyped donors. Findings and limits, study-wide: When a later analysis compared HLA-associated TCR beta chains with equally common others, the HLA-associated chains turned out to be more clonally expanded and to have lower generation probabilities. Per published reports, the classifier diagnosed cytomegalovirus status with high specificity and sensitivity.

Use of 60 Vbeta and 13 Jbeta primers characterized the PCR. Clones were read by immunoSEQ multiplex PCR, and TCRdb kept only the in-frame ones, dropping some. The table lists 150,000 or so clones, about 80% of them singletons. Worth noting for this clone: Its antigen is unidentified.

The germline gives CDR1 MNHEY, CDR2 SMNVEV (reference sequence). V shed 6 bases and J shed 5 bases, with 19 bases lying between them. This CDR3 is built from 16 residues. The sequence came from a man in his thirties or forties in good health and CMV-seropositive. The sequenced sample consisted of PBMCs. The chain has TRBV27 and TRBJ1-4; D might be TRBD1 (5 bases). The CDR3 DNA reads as TGTGCCAGCAGCAGAATCGACAGTGAAGGGAATGAAAAACTGTTTTTT. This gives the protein CASSRIDSEGNEKLFF.